The 17 T cell receptor beta chains in this list originate from one sample, sequenced in a study of regulatory T cells in long-lasting Graves disease. Time point noted: newly diagnosed GD, antithyroid drugs for less than 3 months. PBMC-derived RNA was used for the TCR library. According to the study, TCR beta libraries were built with iRepertoire HTBI primers and CDR3-region Arm-PCR. TCRdb re-derived calls from the multiplex PCR reads in MiXCR, one entry per CDR3 protein. Here the sample spans approximately 460,000 distinct CDR3 sequences, approximately 16% being singletons. The same specimen was also included in a second study, on T cells in Graves' hyperthyroidism and ophthalmopathy.

Sequencing used peripheral blood mononuclear cells (PBMCs), obtained at new diagnosis, from a patient treated with antithyroid drugs. The receptors here all came from a woman aged 30 to 39 with Graves disease.

This clonotype came up many times. The chain uses TRBV28 and TRBJ1-5; D not resolved. The germline V gene has CDR1 MDHEN and CDR2 SYDVKM. With 10 bases removed from V and 5 bases from J, the gap between germline ends came to 6 bases. This CDR3 has 10 residues. CDR3 sequence: CATNHQPQHF. DNA of the CDR3: TGTGCCACCAACCATCAGCCCCAGCATTTT.

Many counts were recorded for this clonotype. CDR3 sequence (DNA): TGTGCCAGCAGCAAGTTGGATAGCAATCAGCCCCAGCATTTT. Residues: CASSKLDSNQPQHF. This sequence joins TRBV6-2 or TRBV6-3 and TRBJ1-5; D uncertain. Trimming took off 6 bases at V and 0 bases at J, with 9 bases between the two ends. CDR3 length equals 14 residues. CDR1 MNHEY and CDR2 SVGEGT come from the germline V gene.

This clonotype was observed a handful of times. The rearrangement links TRBV24-1 to TRBJ1-4; 12 bases line up with TRBD1. Germline loops: CDR1 KGHDR, CDR2 SFDVKD. The CDR3 is 16 amino acids. V gave up 4 bases and J gave up 7 bases; unmatched junction bases: 6. CDR3 amino acids: CATSEPGTGGGEKLFF. The CDR3 DNA sequence: TGTGCCACCAGTGAACCCGGGACAGGGGGCGGTGAAAAACTGTTTTTT.

This clonotype was picked up a small number of times. The CDR3: CASSHGSMETQYF. The CDR3 DNA reads as TGTGCCAGCAGCCACGGGTCGATGGAGACCCAGTACTTC. This chain uses TRBV13 with TRBJ2-5; D not certain. CDR1 is PRHDT and CDR2 is FYEKMQ in the germline V gene (reference sequence). Trimming pared 5 bases from V and 5 bases from J, leaving 12 bases between. This CDR3 comprises 13 residues.

This clonotype was counted ten times or more. CDR3 nucleotides: TGTGCCAGCAGTTCGCCGGGACTAAACTTAGGGGAGCTGTTTTTT. Protein sequence: CASSSPGLNLGELFF. The chain joins TRBV28 to TRBJ2-2, with 7 positions matching TRBD2. Germline CDR1 and CDR2: MDHEN and SYDVKM. The CDR3 is made up of 15 amino acids. J gave up 8 bases and V 4 bases, and 10 bases lay outside the gene matches.

The chain has TRBV14 and TRBJ2-3, with D hard to call. The CDR3 runs 13 residues. Germline lookup yields CDR1 SGHDN and CDR2 FVKESK. Trimming stripped 3 bases from V and 7 bases from J, with 11 bases between. The CDR3 sequence is CASSQGFRNTQYF. The CDR3 region has the DNA TGTGCCAGCAGCCAGGGATTTCGAAATACGCAGTATTTT.

This clonotype occurred once. The rearrangement links TRBV28 to TRBJ2-2; 13 bases are shared with TRBD2. This CDR3 has 21 residues. Germline values: CDR1 MDHEN, CDR2 SYDVKM. J gave up 1 base and V 1 base, and 12 bases lay outside the gene matches. CDR3 in amino acids: CASSLFVTSGRPGRNTGELFF. The CDR3 nucleotides are TGTGCCAGCAGTTTATTTGTGACTAGCGGGAGGCCGGGGAGGAACACCGGGGAGCTGTTTTTT.

This clonotype has only a few counts. The J gene is TRBJ2-2, the V gene TRBV6-5, with D hard to call. The CDR3 is 16 amino acids. The germline CDR1 and CDR2 sequences are MNHEY and SVGAGI. V dropped 4 bases and J dropped 4 bases, with 16 bases sitting between them. The CDR3 region has the DNA TGTGCCAGCAGTTCTGGGTCTAACGCGAGCACCGGGGAGCTGTTTTTT. Translation: CASSSGSNASTGELFF.

V usage is TRBV6-1 and J usage is TRBJ2-4; TRBD2 matches 7 bases. V trimming: 6 bases; J trimming: 5 bases; junction bases outside the gene matches: 4. Germline-derived CDR1 and CDR2 are MNHNS and SASEGT. This CDR3 contains 13 residues. CDR3 DNA: TGTGCCAGCAGGGGGCTAGCGGAAAACATTCAGTACTTC. Encoded protein: CASRGLAENIQYF.

Only a few counts were recorded for this clonotype. As DNA, the CDR3 is TGTGCCAGCAGTGACCCAACAGGGGGAGTCACTGAAGCTTTCTTT. It translates to CASSDPTGGVTEAFF. The rearrangement uses TRBV25-1 and TRBJ1-1; 8 bases fit TRBD1. With V trimmed by 3 bases and J by 4 bases, 7 bases remained unmatched. This CDR3 region has 15 residues. The V gene's germline CDR1 is MGHDK and CDR2 SYGVNS.

V is TRBV7-9 and J is TRBJ2-7; no clear D. The CDR3 extends over 11 amino acids. Germline CDR1 reads SEHNR; CDR2 reads FQNEAQ (reference sequence). The V end was cut by 5 bases, the J end by 5 bases, with 7 bases between. CDR3 bases: TGTGCCAGCAGCCCAAAGAACGAGCAGTACTTC. This encodes CASSPKNEQYF. The full variable domain, its missing parts supplied by reference TRBV7-9 and TRBJ2-7, is DTGVSQNPRHKITKRGQNVTFRCDPISEHNRLYWYRQTLGQGPEFLTYFQNEAQLEKSRLLSDRFSAERPKGSFSTLEIQRTEQGDSAMYLCASSPKNEQYFGPGTRLTVT.

This clonotype turned up a few times. This sequence joins TRBV20-1 and TRBJ2-3, with D maybe TRBD1 (6 bases). The CDR3 loop spans 14 amino acids. V lost 6 bases to trimming and J lost 0 bases, with 13 bases between them. CDR1 and CDR2 from the germline V gene are DFQATT and SNEGSKA (reference sequence). CDR3 sequence: CSARTDTSTDTQYF. In nucleotides, the CDR3 is TGCAGTGCCAGGACAGATACTAGCACAGATACGCAGTATTTT.

Of note for this clonotype: Since a much larger clone is just one base distant, this may be a read error. CDR3 residues: CASSRGSGRSTDTQHF. CDR3 DNA: TGTGCCAGCAGCCGAGGAAGCGGGAGGAGCACAGATACGCAGCATTTT. The chain joins TRBV7-2 to TRBJ2-3; no clear D gene. The DNA end favors TRBJ1-5, so the J call may be wrong. In germline, CDR1 is SGHTA, CDR2 FQGNSA. The CDR3 sequence is 16 residues long.

V and J are TRBV7-2 and TRBJ1-5, with D tentatively TRBD1 (6 bases). CDR3 length equals 16 residues. The V gene's germline CDR1 is SGHTA and CDR2 FQGNSA. V shed 4 bases and J shed 6 bases, with 19 bases lying between them. CDR3 coding DNA: TGTGCCAGCAGCTCCCGGGGGCAGGGCTGGGGTCAGCCCCAGCATTTT. It codes for CASSSRGQGWGQPQHF.

With regard to this clonotype: Mismatch with germline at one junction end may stem from a read error. The chain carries TRBV6-1 and TRBJ2-3; 9 bases match TRBD2. CDR1 is MNHNS and CDR2 is SASEGT in the germline V gene. CDR3 length: 16 residues. Here the CDR3 DNA reads TGTGCCAGCACCCTACTGGCGGGAGGGTCCACAAATACGCAGTATTTT. It translates to CASTLLAGGSTNTQYF.

Points on this clonotype: A far larger clone is one nucleotide away, so this likely arose from a read error. This rearrangement joins TRBV11-2 to TRBJ2-3; D possibly matches TRBD1 or TRBD2 (5 bases each). The CDR3 is 13 amino acids. Trimming removed 4 bases at V and 9 bases at J, with 14 bases between. In germline, CDR1 is SGHAT, CDR2 FQNNGV. The CDR3 spells CASSCHLEGTQYF. The CDR3 DNA follows: TGTGCCAGCAGCTGCCATCTAGAGGGGACGCAGTATTTT. Full variable domain (rest looked up from reference TRBV11-2 and TRBJ2-3): EAGVAQSPRYKIIEKRQSVAFWCNPISGHATLYWYQQILGQGPKLLIQFQNNGVVDDSQLPKDRFSAERLKGVDSTLKIQPAKLEDSAVYLCASSCHLEGTQYFGPGTRLTVL.

This clonotype was seen a handful of times. The CDR3 sequence is CASSPLEDQPQHF. The CDR3 coding sequence is TGTGCCAGCAGCCCCCTAGAAGATCAGCCCCAGCATTTT. This sequence joins TRBV4-2 and TRBJ1-5; no reliable D call. V lost 4 bases and J lost 5, with 9 bases in between. The CDR3 runs to 13 residues. Germline V gives CDR1 LGHNA, CDR2 YNFKEQ.